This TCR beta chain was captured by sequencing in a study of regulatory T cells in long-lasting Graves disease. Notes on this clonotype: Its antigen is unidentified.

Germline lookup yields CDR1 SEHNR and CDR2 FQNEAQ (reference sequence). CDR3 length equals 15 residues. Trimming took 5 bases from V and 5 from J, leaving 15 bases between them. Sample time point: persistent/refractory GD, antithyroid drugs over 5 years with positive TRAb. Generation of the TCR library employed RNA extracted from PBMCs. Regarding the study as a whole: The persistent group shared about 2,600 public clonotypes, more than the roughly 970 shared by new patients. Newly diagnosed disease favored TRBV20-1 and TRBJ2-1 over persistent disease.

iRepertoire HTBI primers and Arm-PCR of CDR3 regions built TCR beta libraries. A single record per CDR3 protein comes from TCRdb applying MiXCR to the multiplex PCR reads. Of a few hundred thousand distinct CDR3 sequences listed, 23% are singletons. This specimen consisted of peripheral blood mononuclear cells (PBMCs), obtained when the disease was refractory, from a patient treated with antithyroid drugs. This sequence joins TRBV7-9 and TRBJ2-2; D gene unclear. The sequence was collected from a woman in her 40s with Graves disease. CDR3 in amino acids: CASSIGRVGTGELFF. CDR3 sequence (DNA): TGTGCCAGCAGCATTGGACGGGTTGGGACCGGGGAGCTGTTTTTT.